The TCR beta chain under discussion was sequenced for a study of cytomegalovirus exposure and HLA in healthy donors. Participants comprised healthy donors of bone marrow. Donors were ostensibly healthy at sampling, although undocumented immune exposures were probable. The PCR used 60 Vbeta and 13 Jbeta primers. Clones were sequenced by immunoSEQ multiplex PCR, and TCRdb holds only the in-frame ones, with some missing. This sample yields tens of thousands of clones, of which 60% to 80% are seen a single time; approximately 24% belongs to the top ten. The length of the CDR3 is 17 residues. Per germline, CDR1 SGHRS and CDR2 YFSETQ. J gave up 2 bases and V 0 bases, and 1 base lay outside the gene matches. On this clone: Its antigen is not known.

Study findings and constraints: Most TCR beta V segments were productive about 90% or about 30% of the time in an earlier analysis. In a later analysis, across HLA loci, associated TCR counts were highest for DRB1, lowest for HLA-C.

The clonotype originates from a woman aged 35 to 49 in good health and CMV-seropositive. Sequenced: PBMCs. The chain has TRBV5-1 and TRBJ2-6, with 11 bases matching TRBD2. CDR3 protein: CASSLGLAGPGANVLTF. DNA of the CDR3: TGCGCCAGCAGCTTGGGACTAGCGGGGCCTGGGGCCAACGTCCTGACTTTC.